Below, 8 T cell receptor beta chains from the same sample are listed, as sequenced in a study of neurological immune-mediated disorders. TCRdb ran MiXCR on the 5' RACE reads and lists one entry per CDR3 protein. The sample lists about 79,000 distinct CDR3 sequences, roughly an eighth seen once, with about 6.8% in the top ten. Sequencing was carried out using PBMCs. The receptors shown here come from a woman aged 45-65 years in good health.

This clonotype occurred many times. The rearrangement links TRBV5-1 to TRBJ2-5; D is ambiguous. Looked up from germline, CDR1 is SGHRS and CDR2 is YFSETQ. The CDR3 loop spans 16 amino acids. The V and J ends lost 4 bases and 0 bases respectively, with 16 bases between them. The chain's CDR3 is CASSRSATANQETQYF. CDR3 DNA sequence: TGCGCCAGCAGCCGGAGTGCGACGGCGAACCAAGAGACCCAGTACTTC. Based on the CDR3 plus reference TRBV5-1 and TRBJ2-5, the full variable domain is KAGVTQTPRYLIKTRGQQVTLSCSPISGHRSVSWYQQTPGQGLQFLFEYFSETQRNKGNFPGRFSGRQFSNSRSEMNVSTLELGDSALYLCASSRSATANQETQYFGPGTRLLVL.

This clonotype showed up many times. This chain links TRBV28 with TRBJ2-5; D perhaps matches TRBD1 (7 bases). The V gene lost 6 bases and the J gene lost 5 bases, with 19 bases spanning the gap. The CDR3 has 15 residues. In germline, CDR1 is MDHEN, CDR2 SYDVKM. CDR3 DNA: TGTGCCAGCAGAACCAACAGGGGAGGTAGGGAGACCCAGTACTTC. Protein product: CASRTNRGGRETQYF.

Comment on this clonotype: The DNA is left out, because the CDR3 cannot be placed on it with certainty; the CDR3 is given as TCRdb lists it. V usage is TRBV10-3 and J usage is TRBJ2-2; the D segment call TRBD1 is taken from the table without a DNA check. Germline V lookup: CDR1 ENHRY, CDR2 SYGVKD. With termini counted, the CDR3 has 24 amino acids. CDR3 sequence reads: CAITGTGEGGYTFGSGPSPGELFF.

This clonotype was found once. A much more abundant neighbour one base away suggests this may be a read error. The CDR3 DNA reads TGCAGTGCTAGGAGGGCAGGGATCACAGATACGCATTATTTT. It encodes CSARRAGITDTHYF. The chain links TRBV20-1 to TRBJ2-3; perhaps D is TRBD1 or TRBD2 (5 bases each). The length of the CDR3 is 14 residues. Germline V CDR1 and CDR2: DFQATT, SNEGSKA (reference sequence).

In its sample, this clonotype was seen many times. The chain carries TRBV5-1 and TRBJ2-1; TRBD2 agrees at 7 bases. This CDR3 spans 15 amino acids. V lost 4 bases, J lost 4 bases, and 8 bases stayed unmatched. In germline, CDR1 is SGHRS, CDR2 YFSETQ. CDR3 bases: TGCGCCAGCAGCAGCGCACGGGGGGTATACAATGAGCAGTTCTTC. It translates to CASSSARGVYNEQFF.

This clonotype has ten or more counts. CDR3 DNA sequence: TGCGCCAGCAGCGATCGACAGCAAGAGACCCAGTACTTC. Translated, it gives CASSDRQQETQYF. The chain uses TRBV5-1 and TRBJ2-5; D might be TRBD1 (5 bases). The CDR3 runs 13 residues. Germline V gene sequence: CDR1 SGHRS, CDR2 YFSETQ. V was trimmed by 4 bases and J by 2 bases, leaving 9 bases between them.

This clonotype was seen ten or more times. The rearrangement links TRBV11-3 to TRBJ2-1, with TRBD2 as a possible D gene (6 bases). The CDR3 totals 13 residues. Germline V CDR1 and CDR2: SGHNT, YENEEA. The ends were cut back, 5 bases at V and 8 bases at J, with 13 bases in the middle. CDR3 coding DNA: TGTGCCAGCAGCCCCGGGAGAACCTATGAGCAGTTCTTC. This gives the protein CASSPGRTYEQFF.

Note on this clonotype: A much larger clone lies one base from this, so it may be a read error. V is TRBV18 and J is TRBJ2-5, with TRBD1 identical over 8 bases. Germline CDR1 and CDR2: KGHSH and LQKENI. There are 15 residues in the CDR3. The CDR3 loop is CASSDGTGFQDTQYF. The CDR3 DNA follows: TGTGCCAGCTCAGACGGGACAGGATTCCAAGATACCCAGTACTTC.